Presented here are 26 T cell receptor beta chains from one specimen sequenced in a study of blood T cells in healthy people across ages. Next came a second PCR, run for about 7 to 12 cycles, which used a sample-barcoded 5' primer along with a J-beta primer mix. TCRdb reanalysed the 5' RACE reads using MiXCR and keeps one entry per CDR3 protein. Among about 1.1 million distinct CDR3 sequences listed, roughly two fifths were seen once. Sample: blood. The receptors here all came from a man between 18 and 35 years old in good health.

This clonotype came up a few times. The rearrangement uses TRBV6-1 and TRBJ2-1; no firm D call. The CDR3 is 12 amino acids. The V end was cut by 3 bases, the J end by 8 bases, with 8 bases between. Germline assignment: CDR1 MNHNS and CDR2 SASEGT. CDR3 nucleotides: TGTGCCAGCAGTGATGCCAGCCATGAGCAGTTCTTC. Its protein product is CASSDASHEQFF.

The V gene is TRBV14, the J gene TRBJ2-1; D perhaps matches TRBD2 (6 bases). The CDR3 has 15 residues. CDR1 and CDR2 from the germline V gene are SGHDN and FVKESK. Trimming cost V 2 bases and J 8 bases, with 16 bases left between them. The CDR3 DNA reads as TGTGCCAGCAGCCAACAGGGACTCCCCTCGTATGAGCAGTTCTTC. Translated, it gives CASSQQGLPSYEQFF.

The V call is TRBV28, the J call TRBJ2-7; D is unresolved. The CDR3 is 14 residues long. V gave up 2 bases and J gave up 7 bases, with 15 bases separating them. Germline CDR1 reads MDHEN; CDR2 reads SYDVKM. CDR3 in amino acids: CASSLRGVHNEQYF. The CDR3 nucleotides are TGTGCCAGCAGTTTACGTGGGGTACACAATGAGCAGTACTTC. The entire variable domain, with the rest obtained from reference TRBV28 and TRBJ2-7, is as follows: DVKVTQSSRYLVKRTGEKVFLECVQDMDHENMFWYRQDPGLGLRLIYFSYDVKMKEKGDIPEGYSVSREKKERFSLILESASTNQTSMYLCASSLRGVHNEQYFGPGTRLTVT.

This clonotype showed up just a few times. The chain recombines TRBV18 with TRBJ2-1; 8 bases map to TRBD2. Germline V gives CDR1 KGHSH, CDR2 LQKENI. The CDR3 extends over 16 amino acids. V lost 3 bases and J lost 4; bases outside the gene matches: 8. CDR3 residues: CASSPSGGAPYNEQFF. CDR3 nucleotides: TGTGCCAGCTCACCCTCCGGGGGGGCCCCTTACAATGAGCAGTTCTTC.

This clonotype occurred a few times. The chain couples TRBV7-9 to TRBJ1-1; TRBD1 matches at 9 bases. This CDR3 is built from 14 residues. CDR1 and CDR2 from the germline V gene are SEHNR and FQNEAQ (reference sequence). The V segment lost 4 bases and the J segment 6 bases; nucleotides outside the gene matches: 6. The chain's CDR3 is CASSSTGGMSEAFF. DNA for the CDR3: TGTGCCAGCAGCTCGACAGGGGGGATGTCTGAAGCTTTCTTT.

This clonotype has only a few counts. The chain is built from TRBV27 and TRBJ2-7, with D perhaps given as TRBD1 or TRBD2 (5 bases each). The CDR3 consists of 14 residues. From germline, CDR1 is MNHEY and CDR2 SMNVEV (reference sequence). The ends were cut back, 3 bases at V and 9 bases at J, with 18 bases in the middle. The CDR3, as DNA: TGTGCCAGCAGTTTGGCCGGGACGCTGACTGGGCAGTACTTC. Residues: CASSLAGTLTGQYF.

The V and J genes are TRBV6-1 and TRBJ1-2; D is unresolved. The CDR3 has 18 amino acids. V was shortened by 1 base and J by 0 bases, with 18 bases between the two germline ends. Germline assignment: CDR1 MNHNS and CDR2 SASEGT. Here the CDR3 reads CASSEGTSSTEANYGYTF. In DNA, the CDR3 is TGTGCCAGCAGTGAAGGTACCAGTTCTACAGAAGCTAACTATGGCTACACCTTC.

Comments on this clonotype: This could be a read error, since a much larger clone is one nucleotide away. V and J are TRBV12-3 or TRBV12-4 and TRBJ1-2; TRBD1 matches at 9 bases. Trimming at V came to 5 bases and at J to 5 bases, leaving 3 bases not matched to a gene. This CDR3 region has 13 residues. CDR3 protein: CASSIQGAYGYTF. The CDR3, as DNA: TGTGCCAGCAGTATACAGGGGGCATATGGCTACACCTTC.

This clonotype was observed at least ten times. The chain links TRBV29-1 to TRBJ1-2; D not resolved. Trimming pared 3 bases from V and 4 bases from J, leaving 6 bases between. The length of the CDR3 is 11 residues. Germline CDR1 and CDR2: SQVTM and ANQGSEA. The CDR3: CSVEAFYGYTF. CDR3 nucleotides: TGCAGCGTTGAGGCCTTCTATGGCTACACCTTC.

Only a few counts were recorded for this clonotype. The rearrangement links TRBV7-2 to TRBJ1-1; perhaps TRBD1 as D (5 bases). This CDR3 is 15 amino acids long. Germline V gives CDR1 SGHTA, CDR2 FQGNSA. Between the trimmed V and J ends, which lost 7 bases and 3 bases, there was a span of 18 bases. The CDR3 here is CASTRSWGRHTEAFF. In nucleotides, the CDR3 is TGTGCCAGCACCCGATCGTGGGGGAGGCACACTGAAGCTTTCTTT.

The CDR3 DNA reads as TGTGCCAGCAGTCCCTTCCGACAGGGGATTCATTCACCCCTCCACTTT. This encodes CASSPFRQGIHSPLHF. The V and J genes are TRBV12-3 or TRBV12-4 and TRBJ1-6; 8 bases line up with TRBD1. The V and J ends lost 5 bases and 8 bases, in that order; junction bases with no gene match: 11. This CDR3 is built from 16 residues.

There are a few counts of this clonotype. The chain couples TRBV30 to TRBJ2-5, with 9 bases that match TRBD1. The ends lost 0 bases at V and 4 bases at J; junction bases unmatched: 9. Germline V gene sequence: CDR1 GTSNPN, CDR2 SVGIG (reference sequence). There are 16 residues in the CDR3. Here the CDR3 DNA reads TGTGCCTGGAGTGTTGGGGTACAGGGGGCAGGAGAGACCCAGTACTTC. It yields the protein CAWSVGVQGAGETQYF.

This clonotype was seen more than once but under ten times. The chain carries TRBV4-3 and TRBJ2-5, with D possibly being TRBD1 (6 bases). Germline loops: CDR1 LGHNA, CDR2 YSLEER. The CDR3 runs to 15 residues. V was clipped by 1 base and J by 5 bases, with 14 bases between them. CDR3 amino acids: CASSQAVDRRETQYF. CDR3 nucleotides: TGCGCCAGCAGCCAAGCCGTGGACAGAAGGGAGACCCAGTACTTC.

This clonotype was detected only once. This chain joins TRBV6-2 or TRBV6-3 and TRBJ2-7, with a possible D match to TRBD1 (5 bases). CDR3 length equals 13 residues. Trimming removed 5 bases at V and 2 bases at J, with 10 bases between. CDR1 and CDR2 (germline): MNHEY, SVGEGT. This CDR3 is CASSDGHTYEQYF. DNA for the CDR3: TGTGCCAGCAGTGACGGACACACCTACGAGCAGTACTTC.

V usage is TRBV9 and J usage is TRBJ2-1, with TRBD2 matching 11 bases. Germline CDR1 SGDLS, CDR2 YYNGEE. The CDR3 is 16 amino acids. The V gene end was trimmed by 0 bases and the J gene end by 8 bases; junction bases not matched to a gene: 7. CDR3 nucleotides: TGTGCCAGCAGCGTAGAGGGACTAGCGGATTTCGATGAGCAGTTCTTC. It translates to CASSVEGLADFDEQFF.

The J gene is TRBJ1-2, the V gene TRBV12-3 or TRBV12-4; unclear D gene. Deletions cut 0 bases from V and 6 bases from J, with 11 bases between. The CDR3 has 14 amino acids. The CDR3 DNA is TGTGCCAGCAGTTTAGCGTTCTCATTAAATGGCTACACCTTC. It specifies CASSLAFSLNGYTF.

The chain recombines TRBV6-6 with TRBJ1-1; possibly TRBD1 for D (5 bases). In germline, CDR1 is MNHNY, CDR2 SVGAGI (reference sequence). Trimming took off 7 bases at V and 3 bases at J, with 15 bases between the two ends. The CDR3 consists of 14 residues. CDR3 sequence (DNA): TGTGCCAGCACCAGGGCAGGGTATGACACTGAAGCTTTCTTT. Translation gives CASTRAGYDTEAFF.

The rearrangement uses TRBV4-2 and TRBJ2-5, with TRBD2 matching over 11 bases. The CDR3 length is 21 residues. The V segment lost 0 bases and the J segment 11 bases; nucleotides outside the gene matches: 26. From germline, CDR1 is LGHNA and CDR2 YNFKEQ. The CDR3 is CASSQEIILAGAPTNYNEQYF. CDR3 in DNA: TGTGCCAGCAGCCAAGAGATTATACTAGCGGGGGCCCCGACGAATTACAATGAGCAGTACTTC.

In this sample, this clonotype turned up a few times. The chain carries TRBV4-3 and TRBJ1-4; D is ambiguous. Germline V gene lookup returns CDR1 LGHNA and CDR2 YSLEER. V was cut by 0 bases and J by 8 bases, with 10 bases left in between. The length of the CDR3 is 14 residues. CDR3 protein: CASSQDSVSEKLFF. CDR3 DNA: TGCGCCAGCAGCCAAGATTCTGTTAGCGAAAAACTGTTTTTT.

In its sample, this clonotype was seen once. V and J are TRBV27 and TRBJ2-7; TRBD2 aligns across 10 bases. TRBJ2-5 matches the DNA end more closely, so the J call is doubtful. The length of the CDR3 is 17 residues. From germline, CDR1 is MNHEY and CDR2 SMNVEV (reference sequence). As DNA, the CDR3 is TGTGCCAGCAGTCACCGGACTAGCGGCCCTGAGGGAGAGACCCAGTACTTC. Translation: CASSHRTSGPEGETQYF.

This clonotype has only a few counts. The chain carries TRBV4-3 and TRBJ1-1; D gene uncertain. In germline, CDR1 is LGHNA, CDR2 YSLEER. The ends were cut back, 0 bases at V and 2 bases at J, with 10 bases in the middle. The CDR3 length is 15 residues. The CDR3 reads CASSQDTGVNTEAFF. In DNA, the CDR3 is TGCGCCAGCAGCCAAGATACCGGGGTAAACACTGAAGCTTTCTTT.

This clonotype turned up a few times. This chain connects TRBV6-2 or TRBV6-3 to TRBJ2-1; D perhaps matches TRBD2 (5 bases). Germline V CDR1 and CDR2: MNHEY, SVGEGT. This CDR3 region has 14 residues. The chain's CDR3 is CVARSSSPSNEQFF. As DNA, the CDR3 is TGTGTCGCGCGTTCTAGCTCTCCCTCCAATGAGCAGTTCTTC.

V and J are TRBV2 and TRBJ1-5; D perhaps matches TRBD1 (6 bases). V was cut by 1 base and J by 7 bases, with 17 bases left in between. The CDR3 is made up of 16 amino acids. Per the germline V gene, CDR1 is SNHLY and CDR2 is FYNNEI. The CDR3 is CASSEEAGEVRQPQHF. Here the CDR3 DNA reads TGTGCCAGCAGTGAAGAGGCAGGGGAGGTTCGGCAGCCCCAGCATTTT.

The chain recombines TRBV2 with TRBJ2-3; D is uncertain. Trimming took 8 bases from V and 0 from J, leaving 18 bases between them. This CDR3 spans 16 amino acids. The germline V gene has CDR1 SNHLY and CDR2 FYNNEI. The chain's CDR3 is CASLGRRSSSTDTQYF. CDR3 DNA: TGTGCCAGCCTTGGTCGGCGGAGTTCTAGCACAGATACGCAGTATTTT. Based on the CDR3 plus reference TRBV2 and TRBJ2-3, the full variable domain is EPEVTQTPSHQVTQMGQEVILRCVPISNHLYFYWYRQILGQKVEFLVSFYNNEISEKSEIFDDQFSVERPDGSNFTLKIRSTKLEDSAMYFCASLGRRSSSTDTQYFGPGTRLTVL.

This clonotype was counted a single time. J is TRBJ2-2 and V is TRBV27; 7 bases line up with TRBD1. J lost 6 bases, V lost 3 bases, and 4 bases had no gene match. This CDR3 is 14 amino acids long. Germline V gene lookup returns CDR1 MNHEY and CDR2 SMNVEV (reference sequence). CDR3 region: CASSFEGAAGELFF. The CDR3 bases are TGTGCCAGCAGTTTTGAGGGGGCGGCCGGGGAGCTGTTTTTT.

The rearrangement joins TRBV6-2 or TRBV6-3 to TRBJ2-3, with D possibly being TRBD2 (5 bases). With 10 bases removed from V and 0 bases from J, the gap between germline ends came to 11 bases. The CDR3 spans 13 residues. Germline values: CDR1 MNHEY, CDR2 SVGEGT. CDR3 residues: CATEGESTDTQYF. DNA of the CDR3: TGTGCCACCGAGGGCGAGAGCACAGATACGCAGTATTTT.